A selection of T cell receptor beta chains follows, all from one sample in a study of blood T cell repertoires in COVID-19. The protocol was immunoSEQ multiplex PCR, while the TCRdb copy is restricted to in-frame clones and leaves out a portion. Of approximately 300,000 clones listed, around 87% are singletons. Sequenced: PBMCs or T cells enriched from blood (not recorded which). The receptors were gathered from a woman aged 25-40 years who had recovered from COVID-19. Both conserved end residues are part of each CDR3. A D gene is named only where the DNA matches it firmly. Only part of the rows carry a size: once, few, many, or a class if the clone is expanded.

clone size	J gene	D gene	V gene	CDR3 protein	CDR3 DNA
once	TRBJ1-3	TRBD1	TRBV28	CASSRQGGGNTIYF	TGTGCCAGCAGTCGACAGGGTGGTGGAAACACCATATATTTT
-	TRBJ1-1	TRBD1	TRBV15	CATRRTGFFGEAFF	TGTGCCACCAGAAGGACAGGGTTCTTCGGCGAAGCTTTCTTT
-	TRBJ1-6	-	TRBV6-6	CASRAGPYNSPLHF	TGTGCCAGCAGAGCGGGGCCCTATAATTCACCCCTCCACTTT
-	TRBJ1-1	TRBD1	TRBV7-3	CASSLYDRGEWDTEAFF	TGTGCCAGCAGCTTATATGACAGGGGGGAGTGGGACACTGAAGCTTTCTTT
-	TRBJ2-7	-	TRBV7-2	CASSLDPGSYEQYF	TGTGCCAGCAGCCTAGACCCCGGGTCCTACGAGCAGTACTTC
-	TRBJ1-2	-	TRBV2	CASSPRQTANYGYTF	TGTGCCAGCAGTCCCCGGCAGACAGCTAACTATGGCTACACCTTC
-	TRBJ1-6	-	TRBV9	CASSVDHRGRGSPLHF	TGTGCCAGCAGCGTAGACCACAGAGGTAGGGGGTCACCCCTCCACTTT
-	TRBJ2-2	-	TRBV12-3/TRBV12-4	CASSRGTGELFF	TGTGCCAGCAGCAGGGGAACCGGGGAGCTGTTTTTT
-	TRBJ2-3	TRBD1	TRBV5-4	CASSVDRGRTDTQYF	TGTGCCAGCAGCGTGGACAGGGGCCGCACAGATACGCAGTATTTT
-	TRBJ2-5	TRBD1	TRBV2	CASRGSDRGKETQYF	TGTGCCAGCAGGGGGTCGGACAGGGGAAAAGAGACCCAGTACTTC
-	TRBJ1-5	-	TRBV4-1	CASSQGRGARGQPQHF	TGCGCCAGCAGCCAAGGACGGGGGGCGCGGGGTCAGCCCCAGCATTTT
-	TRBJ2-7	TRBD1	TRBV10-3	CAISGAGTGGYYEQYF	TGTGCCATCAGTGGGGCCGGGACAGGGGGCTACTACGAGCAGTACTTC
-	TRBJ2-7	TRBD1	TRBV28	CASRQGSGEQYF	TGTGCCAGCAGACAGGGGTCTGGCGAGCAGTACTTC
few	TRBJ1-1	-	TRBV29-1	CSVGGQGNTEAFF	TGCAGCGTTGGGGGCCAGGGTAACACTGAAGCTTTCTTT
-	TRBJ1-2	TRBD1	TRBV29-1	CSVAAGGDSGYGYTF	TGCAGCGTTGCGGCAGGGGGCGATTCGGGCTATGGCTACACCTTC
-	TRBJ2-7	TRBD2	TRBV28	CASSSTSGGPRQYF	TGTGCCAGCAGTTCGACTAGCGGGGGGCCTAGGCAGTACTTC
-	TRBJ2-3	TRBD2	TRBV15	CATSGGVTVYADTQYF	TGTGCCACCAGTGGGGGGGTAACAGTGTACGCAGATACGCAGTATTTT
medium-sized	TRBJ2-7	-	TRBV7-9	CASSFYRGYEQYF	TGTGCCAGCAGCTTCTACCGGGGCTACGAGCAGTACTTC
-	TRBJ2-1	TRBD2	TRBV7-2	CASSLEGTSGVSSYNEQFF	TGTGCCAGCAGCTTAGAGGGGACTAGCGGGGTGAGCTCCTACAATGAGCAGTTCTTC
once	TRBJ2-4	-	TRBV7-8	CASSPRGGGSYIQYF	TGTGCCAGCAGCCCCCGAGGGGGAGGGAGTTACATTCAGTACTTC
-	TRBJ2-5	-	TRBV7-9	CASSLFGGRPQETQYF	TGTGCCAGCAGCTTATTCGGGGGGCGGCCGCAAGAGACCCAGTACTTC
-	TRBJ1-4	-	TRBV28	CASSFSVEVEKLFF	TGTGCCAGCAGTTTTTCGGTAGAAGTAGAAAAACTGTTTTTT
-	TRBJ1-1	-	TRBV6-1	CASSDRGGNTEAFF	TGTGCCAGCAGTGACAGGGGCGGGAACACTGAAGCTTTCTTT
-	TRBJ2-2	-	TRBV7-8	CASSSNLGPLAGELFF	TGTGCCAGCAGCTCCAACCTGGGCCCACTCGCCGGGGAGCTGTTTTTT
-	TRBJ1-1	TRBD1	TRBV19	CASSKTGMNTEAFF	TGTGCCAGTAGCAAGACAGGGATGAACACTGAAGCTTTCTTT
-	TRBJ1-5	-	TRBV2	CASSDRVGVQPQHF	TGTGCCAGCAGTGACAGGGTAGGGGTTCAGCCCCAGCATTTT
-	TRBJ2-1	-	TRBV19	CASSSRSGGRLYNEQFF	TGTGCCAGTAGTTCCCGGTCCGGGGGGCGCCTTTACAATGAGCAGTTCTTC
-	TRBJ2-1	TRBD2	TRBV3-1/TRBV3-2	CASSHLTSGSSYNEQFF	TGTGCCAGCAGCCACCTGACTAGCGGGAGCTCCTACAATGAGCAGTTCTTC
-	TRBJ2-5	TRBD2	TRBV7-3	CASSRTSKETQYF	TGTGCCAGCAGCCGGACTAGTAAAGAGACCCAGTACTTC
-	TRBJ1-1	-	TRBV4-1	CASSQDSRLSLAGKIEAFF	TGCGCCAGCAGCCAAGATTCCCGTTTGAGCCTGGCAGGCAAGATTGAAGCTTTCTTT
-	TRBJ1-2	-	TRBV4-3	CASSQEGDFNYGYTF	TGCGCCAGCAGCCAAGAAGGAGATTTTAACTATGGCTACACCTTC
-	TRBJ1-1	-	TRBV29-1	CSPARQTNTEAFF	TGCAGCCCTGCCAGGCAGACGAACACTGAAGCTTTCTTT
-	TRBJ2-7	-	TRBV6-2/TRBV6-3	CASSPSWYSYEQYF	TGTGCCAGCAGTCCAAGCTGGTACTCCTACGAGCAGTACTTC
once	TRBJ1-1	-	TRBV7-9	CASSFGSDEAFF	TGTGCCAGCAGCTTCGGGTCGGATGAAGCTTTCTTT
-	TRBJ2-3	TRBD1	TRBV18	CASSPSGQGASTDTQYF	TGTGCCAGCTCACCATCAGGACAGGGGGCCAGCACAGATACGCAGTATTTT
-	TRBJ1-3	-	TRBV5-6	CASSLIGSSGNTIYF	TGTGCCAGCAGCTTAATCGGGAGCTCTGGAAACACCATATATTTT
-	TRBJ1-1	-	TRBV6-5	CASSYSPQGWNTEAFF	TGTGCCAGCAGTTACTCTCCTCAGGGGTGGAACACTGAAGCTTTCTTT
-	TRBJ2-7	-	TRBV9	CASSADPRHEQYF	TGTGCCAGCAGCGCCGACCCGAGGCACGAGCAGTACTTC
-	TRBJ2-2	TRBD1	TRBV7-2	CASSLGQGATGELFF	TGTGCCAGCAGCCTGGGGCAGGGGGCTACCGGGGAGCTGTTTTTT
-	TRBJ1-2	TRBD1	TRBV7-9	CASSAGQFYGYTF	TGTGCCAGCAGCGCGGGACAGTTCTATGGCTACACCTTC
-	TRBJ2-3	TRBD1	TRBV18	CASSPDRASTDTQYF	TGTGCCAGCTCACCCGACAGGGCTAGCACAGATACGCAGTATTTT
-	TRBJ1-5	TRBD1	TRBV15	CATSPDRVEGQPQHF	TGTGCCACCAGCCCGGACAGGGTCGAAGGTCAGCCCCAGCATTTT